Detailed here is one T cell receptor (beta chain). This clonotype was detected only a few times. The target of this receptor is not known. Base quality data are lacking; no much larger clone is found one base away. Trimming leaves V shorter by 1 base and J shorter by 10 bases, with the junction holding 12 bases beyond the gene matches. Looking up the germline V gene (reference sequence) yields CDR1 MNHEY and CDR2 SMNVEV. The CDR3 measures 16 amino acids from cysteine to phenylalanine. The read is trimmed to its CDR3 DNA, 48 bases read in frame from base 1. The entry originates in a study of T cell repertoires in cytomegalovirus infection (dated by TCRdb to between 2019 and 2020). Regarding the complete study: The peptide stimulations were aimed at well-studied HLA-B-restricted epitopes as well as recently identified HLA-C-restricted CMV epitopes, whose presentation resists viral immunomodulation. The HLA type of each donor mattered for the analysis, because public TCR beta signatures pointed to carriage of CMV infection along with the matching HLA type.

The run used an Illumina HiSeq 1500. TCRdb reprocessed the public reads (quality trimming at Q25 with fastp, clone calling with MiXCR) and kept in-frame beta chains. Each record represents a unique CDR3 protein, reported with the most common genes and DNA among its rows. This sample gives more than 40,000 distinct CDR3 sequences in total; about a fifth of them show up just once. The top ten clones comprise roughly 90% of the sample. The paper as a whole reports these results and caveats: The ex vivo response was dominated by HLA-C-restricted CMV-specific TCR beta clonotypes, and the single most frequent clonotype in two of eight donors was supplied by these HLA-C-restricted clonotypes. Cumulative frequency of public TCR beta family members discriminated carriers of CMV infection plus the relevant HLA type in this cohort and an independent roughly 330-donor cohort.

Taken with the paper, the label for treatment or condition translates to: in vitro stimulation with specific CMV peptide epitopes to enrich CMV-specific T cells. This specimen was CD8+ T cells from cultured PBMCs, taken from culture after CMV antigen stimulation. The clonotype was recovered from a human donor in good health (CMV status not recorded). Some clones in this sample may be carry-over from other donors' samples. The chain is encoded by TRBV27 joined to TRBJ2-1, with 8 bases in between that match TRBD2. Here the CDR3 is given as CASSLWSTGGPVEQFF. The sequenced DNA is TGTGCCAGCAGTTTATGGTCCACGGGAGGGCCGGTAGAGCAGTTCTTC.